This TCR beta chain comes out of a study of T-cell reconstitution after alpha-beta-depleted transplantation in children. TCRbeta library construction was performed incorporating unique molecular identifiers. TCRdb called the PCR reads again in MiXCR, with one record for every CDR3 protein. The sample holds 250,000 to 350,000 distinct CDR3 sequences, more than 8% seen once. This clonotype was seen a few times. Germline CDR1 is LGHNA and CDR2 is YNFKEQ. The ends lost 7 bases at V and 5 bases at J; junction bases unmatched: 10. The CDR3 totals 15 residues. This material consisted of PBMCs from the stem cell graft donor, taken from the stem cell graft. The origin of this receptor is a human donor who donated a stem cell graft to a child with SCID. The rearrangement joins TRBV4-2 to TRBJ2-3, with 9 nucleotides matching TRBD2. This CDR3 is CASTDLAGTLDTQYF. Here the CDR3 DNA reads TGTGCCAGCACCGACCTAGCGGGGACCCTAGATACGCAGTATTTT.